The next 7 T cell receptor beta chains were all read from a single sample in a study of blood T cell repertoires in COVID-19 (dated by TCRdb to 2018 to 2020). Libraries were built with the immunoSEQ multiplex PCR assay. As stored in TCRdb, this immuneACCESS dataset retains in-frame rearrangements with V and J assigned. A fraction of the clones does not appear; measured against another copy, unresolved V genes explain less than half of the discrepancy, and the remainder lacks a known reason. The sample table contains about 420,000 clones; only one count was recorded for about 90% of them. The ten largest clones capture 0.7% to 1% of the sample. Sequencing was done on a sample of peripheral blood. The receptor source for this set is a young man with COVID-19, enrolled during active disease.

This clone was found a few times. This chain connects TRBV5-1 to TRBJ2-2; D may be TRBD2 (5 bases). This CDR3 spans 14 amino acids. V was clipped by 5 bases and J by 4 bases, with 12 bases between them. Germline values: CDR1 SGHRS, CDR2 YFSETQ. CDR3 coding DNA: TGCGCCAGCAGTCGAGCGGAAACCACCGGGGAGCTGTTTTTT. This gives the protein CASSRAETTGELFF.

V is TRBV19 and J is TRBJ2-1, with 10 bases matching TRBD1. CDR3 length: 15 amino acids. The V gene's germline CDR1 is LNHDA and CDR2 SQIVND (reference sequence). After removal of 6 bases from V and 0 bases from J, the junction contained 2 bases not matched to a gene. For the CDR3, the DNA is TGTGCCAGTAGAAGGACAGGGGGCTCCTACAATGAGCAGTTCTTC. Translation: CASRRTGGSYNEQFF.

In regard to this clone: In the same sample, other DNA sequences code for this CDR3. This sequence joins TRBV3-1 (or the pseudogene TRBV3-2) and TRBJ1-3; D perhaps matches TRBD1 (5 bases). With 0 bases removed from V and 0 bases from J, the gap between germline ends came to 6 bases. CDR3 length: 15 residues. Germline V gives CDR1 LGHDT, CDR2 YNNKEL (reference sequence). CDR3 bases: TGTGCCAGCAGCCAAGATAGGGGCTCTGGAAACACCATATATTTT. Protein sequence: CASSQDRGSGNTIYF.

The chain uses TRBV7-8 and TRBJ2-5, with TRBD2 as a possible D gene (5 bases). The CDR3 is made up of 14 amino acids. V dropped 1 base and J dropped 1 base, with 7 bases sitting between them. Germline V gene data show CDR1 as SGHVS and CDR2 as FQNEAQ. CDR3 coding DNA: TGTGCCAGCAGCTTAGTAGCGTCCCAAGAGACCCAGTACTTC. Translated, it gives CASSLVASQETQYF. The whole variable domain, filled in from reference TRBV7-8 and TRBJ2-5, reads GAGVSQSPRYKVAKRGQDVALRCDPISGHVSLFWYQQALGQGPEFLTYFQNEAQLDKSGLPSDRFFAERPEGSVSTLKIQRTQQEDSAVYLCASSLVASQETQYFGPGTRLLVL.

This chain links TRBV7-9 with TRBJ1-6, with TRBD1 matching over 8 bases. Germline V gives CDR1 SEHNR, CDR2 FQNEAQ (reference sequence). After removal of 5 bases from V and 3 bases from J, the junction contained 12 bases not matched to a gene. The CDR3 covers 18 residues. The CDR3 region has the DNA TGTGCCAGCAGCGAGGGACAGGCCAGGCTTCTCTATAATTCACCCCTCCACTTT. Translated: CASSEGQARLLYNSPLHF.

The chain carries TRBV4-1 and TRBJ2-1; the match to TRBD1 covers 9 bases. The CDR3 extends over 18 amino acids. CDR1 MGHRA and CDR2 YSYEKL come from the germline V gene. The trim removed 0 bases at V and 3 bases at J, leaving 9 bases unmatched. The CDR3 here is CASSQDGGTGRIYNEQFF. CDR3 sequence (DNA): TGCGCCAGCAGCCAAGATGGGGGGACAGGGAGAATCTACAATGAGCAGTTCTTC.

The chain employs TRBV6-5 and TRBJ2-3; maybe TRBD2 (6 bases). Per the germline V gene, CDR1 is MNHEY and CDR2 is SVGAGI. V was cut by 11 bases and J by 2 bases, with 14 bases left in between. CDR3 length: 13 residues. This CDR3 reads CAASGVNTDTQYF. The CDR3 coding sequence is TGTGCCGCGTCGGGGGTAAACACAGATACGCAGTATTTT.